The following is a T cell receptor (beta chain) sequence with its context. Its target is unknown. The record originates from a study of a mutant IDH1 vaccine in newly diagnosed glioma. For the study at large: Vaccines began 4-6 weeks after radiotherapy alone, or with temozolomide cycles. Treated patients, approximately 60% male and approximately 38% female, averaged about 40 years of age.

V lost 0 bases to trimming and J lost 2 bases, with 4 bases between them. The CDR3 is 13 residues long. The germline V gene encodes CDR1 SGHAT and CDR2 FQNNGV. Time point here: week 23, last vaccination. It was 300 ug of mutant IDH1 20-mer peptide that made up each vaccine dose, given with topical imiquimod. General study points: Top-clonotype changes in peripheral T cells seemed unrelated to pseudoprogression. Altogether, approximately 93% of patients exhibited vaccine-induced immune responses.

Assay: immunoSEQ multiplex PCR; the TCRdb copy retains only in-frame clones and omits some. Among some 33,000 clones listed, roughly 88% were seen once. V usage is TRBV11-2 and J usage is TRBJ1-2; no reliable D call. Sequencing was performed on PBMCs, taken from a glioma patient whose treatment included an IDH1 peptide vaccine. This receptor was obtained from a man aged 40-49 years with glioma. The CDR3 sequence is CASSLDRNYGYTF. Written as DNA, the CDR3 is TGTGCCAGCAGCTTAGATCGAAACTATGGCTACACCTTC.